This passage covers 11 T cell receptor beta chains from one sample sequenced in a study of T cell responses to AZD1222 COVID-19 vaccine listed by TCRdb under 2021. Libraries were constructed by the immunoSEQ multiplex PCR assay. This is the immuneACCESS table as TCRdb keeps it, with only in-frame sequences that have V and J called. A part of the clones is gone; compared with another copy, unresolved V genes explain less than half, and the rest is unexplained. The sample table records 120,000 or so clones; about 93% of these occur just once. The leading ten clones occupy 4% to 6% of the sample. The sample's time point label, in plain terms: about 28 days (+/-7) after the second vaccine dose. The sequenced sample was peripheral blood, obtained 28 days after the second AZD1222 dose. Every receptor here comes from an adult who received the AZD1222 COVID-19 vaccine.

The genes are TRBV10-3 and TRBJ2-1, with 7 nucleotides matching TRBD2. Per the germline V gene, CDR1 is ENHRY and CDR2 is SYGVKD. The J segment lost 8 bases and the V segment lost 10 bases, leaving 11 bases of the junction unmatched. The CDR3 spans 13 residues. The CDR3 DNA reads TGTGCCACGAACCAAGGGGCGGGAGATGAGCAGTTCTTC. Residues: CATNQGAGDEQFF.

V gene TRBV29-1 combines with J gene TRBJ1-2, with 11 nucleotides matching TRBD1. The CDR3 extends over 14 amino acids. Germline CDR1 and CDR2: SQVTM and ANQGSEA. The J segment lost 3 bases and the V segment lost 7 bases, leaving 7 bases of the junction unmatched. CDR3 region: CSAAGTGGDYGYTF. The CDR3 DNA is TGCAGCGCAGCCGGGACAGGGGGAGACTATGGCTACACCTTC.

CDR3 nucleotide sequence: TGTGCCAGCACCCCATCCCCCGGTTCGGTCTCCTACAATGAGCAGTTCTTC. This translates into CASTPSPGSVSYNEQFF. The chain employs TRBV3-1 (or the pseudogene TRBV3-2) and TRBJ2-1; D is uncertain. The length of the CDR3 is 17 residues. V was trimmed by 7 bases and J by 0 bases, leaving 19 bases between them. The germline CDR1 and CDR2 sequences are LGHDT and YNNKEL (reference sequence).

V and J are TRBV6-5 and TRBJ1-6, with 10 bases that match TRBD1. The CDR3 totals 15 residues. The germline V gene encodes CDR1 MNHEY and CDR2 SVGAGI. V gave up 3 bases and J gave up 11 bases; unmatched junction bases: 7. The CDR3 DNA sequence: TGTGCCAGCAGTTATGGGACAGGGGTTGGGCCACCCCTCCACTTT. Translating gives CASSYGTGVGPPLHF.

The CDR3 sequence: CASSQEEDSPLHF. CDR3 nucleotide sequence: TGCGCCAGCAGCCAAGAGGAGGATTCACCCCTCCACTTT. The V and J genes are TRBV4-1 and TRBJ1-6; D is undetermined. The CDR3 consists of 13 residues. With 0 bases removed from V and 8 bases from J, the gap between germline ends came to 5 bases. Germline CDR1 reads MGHRA; CDR2 reads YSYEKL.

V is TRBV2 and J is TRBJ2-1, with TRBD2 matching 7 bases. Trimming at V came to 4 bases and at J to 4 bases, leaving 7 bases not matched to a gene. The CDR3 extends over 15 amino acids. Germline V gene data show CDR1 as SNHLY and CDR2 as FYNNEI. The CDR3 sequence is CASSGEGRDYNEQFF. As DNA, the CDR3 is TGTGCCAGCAGTGGGGAGGGACGGGATTACAATGAGCAGTTCTTC. Together with reference TRBV2 and TRBJ2-1, the CDR3 gives the full variable domain: EPEVTQTPSHQVTQMGQEVILRCVPISNHLYFYWYRQILGQKVEFLVSFYNNEISEKSEIFDDQFSVERPDGSNFTLKIRSTKLEDSAMYFCASSGEGRDYNEQFFGPGTRLTVL.

The chain recombines TRBV19 with TRBJ1-1, with TRBD1 matching 10 bases. The CDR3 is made up of 14 amino acids. The junction had 2 bases not matched to a gene; V was cut back by 6 bases and J by 1 base. CDR1 is LNHDA and CDR2 is SQIVND in the germline V gene (reference sequence). The CDR3 DNA reads TGTGCCAGTAGAGACAGGGGGCCGAACACTGAAGCTTTCTTT. Residues: CASRDRGPNTEAFF.

The rearrangement links TRBV18 to TRBJ1-3; D call uncertain. V lost 3 bases and J lost 0, with 9 bases in between. Germline CDR1 is KGHSH and CDR2 is LQKENI. The CDR3 covers 15 residues. The CDR3 DNA sequence: TGTGCCAGCTCACCGGGCGGAAGCTCTGGAAACACCATATATTTT. Encoded protein: CASSPGGSSGNTIYF.

The rearrangement uses TRBV3-1 (or the pseudogene TRBV3-2) and TRBJ1-2; 7 nucleotides align to TRBD1. CDR3 length equals 16 residues. V lost 0 bases, J lost 4 bases, and 8 bases stayed unmatched. The germline gives CDR1 LGHDT, CDR2 YNNKEL (reference sequence). The CDR3 reads CASSQDLNRGTYGYTF. In nucleotides, the CDR3 is TGTGCCAGCAGCCAAGATCTTAACAGGGGAACCTATGGCTACACCTTC.

The genes are TRBV6-8 and TRBJ1-1; D gene ambiguous. Germline CDR1 is MNHGY and CDR2 is SAAAGT. CDR3 length: 17 residues. Trimming left V 5 bases short and J 4 bases short, with 23 bases between. CDR3 sequence reads: CASSIWVVCGVGTEAFF. Here the CDR3 DNA reads TGTGCCAGCAGTATATGGGTGGTTTGTGGGGTCGGCACTGAAGCTTTCTTT.

This CDR3 reads CASSFEGNTEAFF. The CDR3 region has the DNA TGTGCCAGCAGTTTTGAGGGGAACACTGAAGCTTTCTTT. J is TRBJ1-1 and V is TRBV6-2 or TRBV6-3; D uncertain. V lost 4 bases to trimming and J lost 1 base, with 7 bases between them. The germline V gene has CDR1 MNHEY and CDR2 SVGEGT. The CDR3 totals 13 residues.